This TCR beta chain was recovered during a study of T cell changes during pregnancy in multiple sclerosis. The V and J ends lost 7 bases and 1 base, in that order; junction bases with no gene match: 5. Germline V gene data show CDR1 as MNHEY and CDR2 as SMNVEV (reference sequence). The CDR3 is 14 amino acids. Only in-frame clones appear in the TCRdb table, and some are missing; sequencing was by immunoSEQ multiplex PCR. This table has fewer than 80,000 clones, around 92% appearing once. The source of this sequence is a female donor in good health, enrolled as a control in a pregnancy study. The sample in question was peripheral blood, obtained in the third trimester of pregnancy. This rearrangement joins TRBV27 to TRBJ1-1; TRBD1 matches 8 bases. CDR3 nucleotides: TGTGCCAGCAAGCGACAGGGGCCGAACACTGAAGCTTTCTTT. Amino acids: CASKRQGPNTEAFF.